The clone carrying this T cell receptor (beta chain) was detected a few times. As yet, its antigen is unknown. TCRdb reprocessed the reads with MiXCR, giving one entry per CDR3 protein. The sample contains approximately 500,000 distinct CDR3 sequences, about 17% of which appear only once. This specimen comes from a study of T cell repertoires in cytomegalovirus infection. Study background: Shared public TCR beta signatures pointed to both CMV infection and a matching HLA type.

General observations from the study: Carriage of CMV together with the relevant HLA was identifiable through cumulative public TCR beta family frequency. There were HLA-C-restricted CMV-specific TCR beta clonotypes dominating the ex vivo response.

Material: CD8+ T cells from PBMCs. The clonotype originates from a human donor in good health (CMV status not recorded). Some clones in this sample may be carry-over from other donors' samples.

CDR3 bases: TGTGCCAGCAGCCGGGACACCTACACCTACGAGCAGTACTTC. Its translation is CASSRDTYTYEQYF. The chain has TRBV28 and TRBJ2-7, with D perhaps matching TRBD1 (6 bases). The CDR3 loop spans 14 amino acids. Trimming pared 6 bases from V and 2 bases from J, leaving 14 bases between. Germline CDR1 reads MDHEN; CDR2 reads SYDVKM.